This entry concerns a single T cell receptor beta chain. These data originate in a study of sequential checkpoint blockade in melanoma. This CDR3 is built from 13 residues. CDR1 and CDR2 (germline): LNHDA, SQIVND (reference sequence). V lost 5 bases and J 8 bases, leaving 13 bases between the germline ends. This table comes from immunoSEQ multiplex PCR, and its TCRdb copy is limited to in-frame clones, with some not included. The repertoire has 170 or so clones, roughly a fifth of them found once; the top ten carry 9.5% to 15%. Described treatment: randomized to nivolumab then ipilimumab (arm A) or the reverse (arm B).

The sequencing here drew on tumor tissue (inferred from file names), taken from a patient given nivolumab and ipilimumab in sequence. This receptor was obtained from a human donor with melanoma. The V call is TRBV19, the J call TRBJ1-5; D is possibly TRBD1 (6 bases). For the CDR3, the DNA is TGTGCCAGTAGTGTTCAGGGGACCGAGCCCCAGCATTTT. As protein: CASSVQGTEPQHF.